The rows below give T cell receptor beta chains drawn from one sample of a study of cytomegalovirus exposure and HLA in healthy donors. Some clones are missing from TCRdb's copy, which holds only in-frame ones; the method was immunoSEQ multiplex PCR. The table counts over 100,000 clones; more than 1.5% lies in the top ten. The sequencing input was PBMCs. The receptors were sampled from a man in his late teens or twenties in good health and CMV-seronegative. CDR3s include the opening cysteine and the closing phenylalanine or tryptophan. A D gene is named only where the DNA matches it firmly.

D gene: -; J gene: TRBJ2-7; V gene: TRBV28; CDR3 length: 15; CDR3 protein: CASSLWDSEGYEQYF; CDR3 DNA: TGTGCCAGCAGTTTATGGGACAGTGAAGGCTACGAGCAGTACTTC
D gene: TRBD1; J gene: TRBJ1-1; V gene: TRBV4-1; CDR3 length: 15; CDR3 protein: CASSPGQGVVTEAFF; CDR3 DNA: TGCGCCAGCAGCCCCGGGCAGGGGGTAGTCACTGAAGCTTTCTTT
D gene: -; J gene: TRBJ2-5; V gene: TRBV29-1; CDR3 length: 12; CDR3 protein: CSAFTGYGTQYF; CDR3 DNA: TGCAGCGCCTTTACAGGGTACGGGACCCAGTACTTC
D gene: TRBD1; J gene: TRBJ2-3; V gene: TRBV18; CDR3 length: 16; CDR3 protein: CASSPNRGKNTDTQYF; CDR3 DNA: TGTGCCAGCTCACCCAACAGGGGAAAGAATACAGATACGCAGTATTTT
D gene: TRBD1; J gene: TRBJ2-5; V gene: TRBV18; CDR3 length: 15; CDR3 protein: CASSPETGGTETQYF; CDR3 DNA: TGTGCCAGCTCACCAGAGACAGGGGGCACGGAGACCCAGTACTTC
D gene: TRBD1; J gene: TRBJ1-2; V gene: TRBV7-9; CDR3 length: 14; CDR3 protein: CASSTDRGPWGYTF; CDR3 DNA: TGTGCCAGCAGCACGGACAGGGGGCCTTGGGGCTACACCTTC
D gene: TRBD1; J gene: TRBJ2-7; V gene: TRBV5-1; CDR3 length: 13; CDR3 protein: CASSQIQGAEQYF; CDR3 DNA: TGCGCCAGCAGCCAAATACAGGGGGCCGAGCAGTACTTC
D gene: -; J gene: TRBJ1-3; V gene: TRBV7-3; CDR3 length: 14; CDR3 protein: CASSRGSSGNTIYF; CDR3 DNA: TGTGCCAGCAGCCGAGGGTCGAGTGGAAACACCATATATTTT
D gene: TRBD1; J gene: TRBJ1-2; V gene: TRBV28; CDR3 length: 15; CDR3 protein: CASRMLDRGLYGYTF; CDR3 DNA: TGTGCCAGCAGGATGTTGGACAGGGGGCTCTATGGCTACACCTTC
D gene: -; J gene: TRBJ2-3; V gene: TRBV7-9; CDR3 length: 12; CDR3 protein: CASLTQTDTQYF; CDR3 DNA: TGTGCCAGCCTAACCCAAACAGATACGCAGTATTTT
D gene: -; J gene: TRBJ1-1; V gene: TRBV18; CDR3 length: 13; CDR3 protein: CASSPKQGGEAFF; CDR3 DNA: TGTGCCAGCTCACCTAAGCAAGGGGGTGAAGCTTTCTTT
D gene: TRBD1; J gene: TRBJ1-1; V gene: TRBV4-3; CDR3 length: 16; CDR3 protein: CASSLAPTGANTEAFF; CDR3 DNA: TGCGCCAGCAGCCTAGCCCCGACAGGGGCAAACACTGAAGCTTTCTTT
D gene: -; J gene: TRBJ1-1; V gene: TRBV30; CDR3 length: 14; CDR3 protein: CAWIYPEMNTEAFF; CDR3 DNA: TGTGCCTGGATATACCCGGAGATGAACACTGAAGCTTTCTTT
D gene: -; J gene: TRBJ1-1; V gene: TRBV27; CDR3 length: 16; CDR3 protein: CASSLSRVMMNTEAFF; CDR3 DNA: TGTGCCAGCAGTTTATCGAGGGTCATGATGAACACTGAAGCTTTCTTT
D gene: -; J gene: TRBJ1-6; V gene: TRBV5-5; CDR3 length: 15; CDR3 protein: CASSGVQAYNSPLHF; CDR3 DNA: TGTGCCAGCAGCGGGGTACAGGCCTATAATTCACCCCTCCACTTT
D gene: -; J gene: TRBJ2-1; V gene: TRBV6-1; CDR3 length: 13; CDR3 protein: CASSDREEGEQFF; CDR3 DNA: TGTGCCAGCAGTGACCGGGAAGAGGGTGAGCAGTTCTTC
D gene: TRBD1; J gene: TRBJ2-7; V gene: TRBV28; CDR3 length: 14; CDR3 protein: CASTPTGDSYEQYF; CDR3 DNA: TGTGCCAGCACCCCCACAGGGGACTCCTACGAGCAGTACTTC
D gene: -; J gene: TRBJ2-7; V gene: TRBV5-5; CDR3 length: 12; CDR3 protein: CASSFGSNEQYF; CDR3 DNA: TGTGCCAGCAGCTTTGGTAGTAACGAGCAGTACTTC
D gene: -; J gene: TRBJ2-2; V gene: TRBV6-5; CDR3 length: 14; CDR3 protein: CASSYSRDTGELFF; CDR3 DNA: TGTGCCAGCAGTTACTCGAGGGACACCGGGGAGCTGTTTTTT
D gene: -; J gene: TRBJ1-2; V gene: TRBV7-6; CDR3 length: 16; CDR3 protein: CASSSAGAGHMIGYTF; CDR3 DNA: TGTGCCAGCAGCTCCGCCGGAGCGGGACATATGATTGGCTACACCTTC
D gene: TRBD1; J gene: TRBJ1-5; V gene: TRBV19; CDR3 length: 15; CDR3 protein: CASSWTGNGNQPQHF; CDR3 DNA: TGTGCCAGTAGCTGGACAGGGAACGGCAATCAGCCCCAGCATTTT
D gene: -; J gene: TRBJ2-7; V gene: TRBV9; CDR3 length: 13; CDR3 protein: CASSAQGGYEQYF; CDR3 DNA: TGTGCCAGCAGCGCTCAGGGGGGCTACGAGCAGTACTTC
D gene: -; J gene: TRBJ1-4; V gene: TRBV21-1; CDR3 length: 15; CDR3 protein: CASSPTGTANEKLFF; CDR3 DNA: TGTGCCAGCAGCCCGACCGGGACAGCCAATGAAAAACTGTTTTTT
D gene: TRBD1; J gene: TRBJ2-7; V gene: TRBV28; CDR3 length: 14; CDR3 protein: CASSGRQGPYEQYF; CDR3 DNA: TGTGCCAGCAGCGGACGACAGGGACCCTACGAGCAGTACTTC
D gene: -; J gene: TRBJ1-5; V gene: TRBV7-9; CDR3 length: 13; CDR3 protein: CASSPGSNQPQHF; CDR3 DNA: TGTGCCAGCAGCCCCGGGAGCAATCAGCCCCAGCATTTT
D gene: TRBD1; J gene: TRBJ2-3; V gene: TRBV19; CDR3 length: 14; CDR3 protein: CASSLGQIPDTQYF; CDR3 DNA: TGTGCCAGTAGTCTGGGACAGATTCCAGATACGCAGTATTTT
D gene: -; J gene: TRBJ2-7; V gene: TRBV7-9; CDR3 length: 13; CDR3 protein: CASSSWSREEQYF; CDR3 DNA: TGTGCCAGCAGCTCCTGGAGCAGGGAAGAGCAGTACTTC
D gene: -; J gene: TRBJ1-2; V gene: TRBV7-9; CDR3 length: 13; CDR3 protein: CASSPVRTRVGAF; CDR3 DNA: TGTGCCAGCAGCCCGGTCCGAACTCGCGTGGGAGCCTTC
D gene: TRBD2; J gene: TRBJ2-3; V gene: TRBV28; CDR3 length: 16; CDR3 protein: CASGRLAGGSTDTQYF; CDR3 DNA: TGTGCCAGCGGTCGACTAGCGGGAGGGAGTACAGATACGCAGTATTTT
D gene: -; J gene: TRBJ2-1; V gene: TRBV29-1; CDR3 length: 13; CDR3 protein: CSVLSESYNEQFF; CDR3 DNA: TGCAGCGTCCTTAGCGAATCCTACAATGAACAGTTCTTC
D gene: TRBD1; J gene: TRBJ1-4; V gene: TRBV7-9; CDR3 length: 14; CDR3 protein: CASSYRTGSEKLFF; CDR3 DNA: TGTGCCAGCAGCTACCGGACAGGGAGTGAAAAACTGTTTTTT
D gene: TRBD2; J gene: TRBJ2-1; V gene: TRBV29-1; CDR3 length: 16; CDR3 protein: CSVDGGASGRYNEQFF; CDR3 DNA: TGCAGCGTTGACGGGGGGGCTAGCGGGAGGTACAATGAGCAGTTCTTC
D gene: TRBD1; J gene: TRBJ2-2; V gene: TRBV6-1; CDR3 length: 15; CDR3 protein: CASSPTTGVTGELFF; CDR3 DNA: TGTGCCAGCAGTCCCACCACAGGGGTGACCGGGGAGCTGTTTTTT
D gene: -; J gene: TRBJ1-1; V gene: TRBV28; CDR3 length: 14; CDR3 protein: CASSYRIGQRGAFF; CDR3 DNA: TGTGCCAGCAGTTATAGGATAGGACAGCGGGGAGCTTTCTTT
D gene: -; J gene: TRBJ2-2; V gene: TRBV14; CDR3 length: 14; CDR3 protein: CASSQFLNTGELFF; CDR3 DNA: TGTGCCAGCAGCCAATTCCTGAACACCGGGGAGCTGTTTTTT
D gene: -; J gene: TRBJ2-7; V gene: TRBV4-1; CDR3 length: 15; CDR3 protein: CTSSQDTGQLYEQYF; CDR3 DNA: TGCACCAGCAGCCAAGATACAGGGCAGCTATACGAGCAGTACTTC
D gene: TRBD1; J gene: TRBJ1-4; V gene: TRBV18; CDR3 length: 16; CDR3 protein: CASSPGGDRANEKLFF; CDR3 DNA: TGTGCCAGCTCACCAGGAGGGGACAGGGCTAATGAAAAACTGTTTTTT
D gene: TRBD1; J gene: TRBJ1-3; V gene: TRBV30; CDR3 length: 16; CDR3 protein: CALHRGMPISGNTIYF; CDR3 DNA: TGTGCCTTGCACAGGGGTATGCCCATCTCTGGAAACACCATATATTTT
D gene: -; J gene: TRBJ1-6; V gene: TRBV4-3; CDR3 length: 15; CDR3 protein: CASSQEPGLGLSLHF; CDR3 DNA: TGCGCCAGCAGCCAAGAGCCGGGTCTGGGTTTGTCCCTCCACTTT
D gene: -; J gene: TRBJ1-3; V gene: TRBV9; CDR3 length: 16; CDR3 protein: CASSVDRPEAGNTIYF; CDR3 DNA: TGTGCCAGCAGCGTAGACAGACCCGAAGCTGGAAACACCATATATTTT
D gene: TRBD1; J gene: TRBJ1-5; V gene: TRBV5-6; CDR3 length: 18; CDR3 protein: CASSSTGGRDYSNQPQHF; CDR3 DNA: TGTGCCAGCAGCTCGACAGGGGGGCGAGATTATAGCAATCAGCCCCAGCATTTT
D gene: TRBD1; J gene: TRBJ2-7; V gene: TRBV5-1; CDR3 length: 16; CDR3 protein: CASSLEPRDRGYEQYF; CDR3 DNA: TGCGCCAGCAGCTTGGAACCCCGGGACAGGGGCTACGAGCAGTACTTC
D gene: -; J gene: TRBJ2-2; V gene: TRBV7-2; CDR3 length: 16; CDR3 protein: CASSPTPFANTGELFF; CDR3 DNA: TGTGCCAGCAGCCCAACTCCTTTCGCGAACACCGGGGAGCTGTTTTTT
D gene: -; J gene: TRBJ2-7; V gene: TRBV15; CDR3 length: 13; CDR3 protein: CATSQGFLYEQYF; CDR3 DNA: TGTGCCACCAGCCAGGGTTTCCTTTACGAGCAGTACTTC
D gene: TRBD1; J gene: TRBJ1-5; V gene: TRBV6-6; CDR3 length: 15; CDR3 protein: CASSQQGHDNQPQHF; CDR3 DNA: TGTGCCAGCAGCCAACAGGGGCACGACAATCAGCCCCAGCATTTT
D gene: TRBD1; J gene: TRBJ1-5; V gene: TRBV9; CDR3 length: 16; CDR3 protein: CASSVSGTGVDQPQHF; CDR3 DNA: TGTGCCAGCAGCGTCTCCGGGACAGGGGTGGATCAGCCCCAGCATTTT
D gene: TRBD1; J gene: TRBJ2-7; V gene: TRBV30; CDR3 length: 16; CDR3 protein: CAWRGSGQGNSYEQYF; CDR3 DNA: TGTGCCTGGAGAGGATCCGGACAGGGCAACTCCTACGAGCAGTACTTC
D gene: TRBD2; J gene: TRBJ2-7; V gene: TRBV5-1; CDR3 length: 16; CDR3 protein: CASSPGLAGGPYEQYF; CDR3 DNA: TGCGCCAGCAGCCCGGGACTAGCGGGGGGGCCCTACGAGCAGTACTTC
D gene: -; J gene: TRBJ2-2; V gene: TRBV7-6; CDR3 length: 16; CDR3 protein: CASSRMGGGAGGELFF; CDR3 DNA: TGTGCCAGCAGCCGAATGGGTGGGGGGGCCGGAGGGGAGCTGTTTTTT
D gene: TRBD1; J gene: TRBJ1-4; V gene: TRBV5-1; CDR3 length: 14; CDR3 protein: CASSLGQGDEKLFF; CDR3 DNA: TGCGCCAGCAGCTTGGGACAGGGAGATGAAAAACTGTTTTTT
D gene: TRBD1; J gene: TRBJ2-7; V gene: TRBV6-5; CDR3 length: 15; CDR3 protein: CASSYSGTGDYEQYF; CDR3 DNA: TGTGCCAGCAGTTATTCCGGGACAGGAGACTACGAGCAGTACTTC